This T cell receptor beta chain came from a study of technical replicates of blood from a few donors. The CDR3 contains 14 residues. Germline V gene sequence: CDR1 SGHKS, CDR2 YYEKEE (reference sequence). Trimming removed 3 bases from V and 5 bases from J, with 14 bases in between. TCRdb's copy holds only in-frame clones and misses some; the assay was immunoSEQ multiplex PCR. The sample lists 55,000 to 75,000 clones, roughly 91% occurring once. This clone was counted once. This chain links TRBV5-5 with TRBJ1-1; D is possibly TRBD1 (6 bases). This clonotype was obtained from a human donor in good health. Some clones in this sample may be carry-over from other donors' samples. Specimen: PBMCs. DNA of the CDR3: TGTGCCAGCAGCTGGGTGGGGGCGAATACTGAAGCTTTCTTT. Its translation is CASSWVGANTEAFF.